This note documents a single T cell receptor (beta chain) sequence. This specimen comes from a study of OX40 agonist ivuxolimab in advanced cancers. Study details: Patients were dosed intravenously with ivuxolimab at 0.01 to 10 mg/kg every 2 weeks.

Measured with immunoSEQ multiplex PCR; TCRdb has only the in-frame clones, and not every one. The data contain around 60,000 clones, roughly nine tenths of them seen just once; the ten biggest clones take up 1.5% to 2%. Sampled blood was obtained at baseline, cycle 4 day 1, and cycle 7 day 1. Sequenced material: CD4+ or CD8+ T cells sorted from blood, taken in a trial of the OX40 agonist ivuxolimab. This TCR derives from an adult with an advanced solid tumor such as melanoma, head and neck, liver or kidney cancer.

The CDR3, as DNA: TGTGCCAGCAGCTCCGTAGGGGCGGAATACAATGAGCAGTTCTTC. Its protein is CASSSVGAEYNEQFF. The rearrangement joins TRBV7-6 to TRBJ2-1, with D maybe TRBD1 (5 bases). V lost 4 bases and J 4 bases, leaving 14 bases between the germline ends. The CDR3 is 15 amino acids. Germline V lookup: CDR1 SGHVS, CDR2 FNYEAQ.